The text below deals with one TCR beta chain. Unique molecular identifiers were incorporated during preparation of the TCRbeta library. TCRdb reprocessed the PCR reads via MiXCR and lists one record per CDR3 protein. Among about 610,000 distinct CDR3 sequences listed, under 12% were seen once. The data were taken from a study of T-cell reconstitution after alpha-beta-depleted transplantation in children. The origin of this receptor is a human donor who donated a stem cell graft to a child with acute myeloid leukemia. The sequenced sample was PBMCs from the stem cell graft donor, obtained from the stem cell graft.

CDR3 sequence (DNA): TGCAGTGCTAGGGACAGGGTCCGGGCCAAAAACATTCAGTACTTC. It is translated as CSARDRVRAKNIQYF. The gene calls are TRBV20-1 and TRBJ2-4, with 8 bases aligning to TRBD1. This CDR3 has 15 amino acids. Germline V gives CDR1 DFQATT, CDR2 SNEGSKA (reference sequence). With 3 bases clipped from V and 1 base from J, the junction kept 5 bases outside the gene matches.